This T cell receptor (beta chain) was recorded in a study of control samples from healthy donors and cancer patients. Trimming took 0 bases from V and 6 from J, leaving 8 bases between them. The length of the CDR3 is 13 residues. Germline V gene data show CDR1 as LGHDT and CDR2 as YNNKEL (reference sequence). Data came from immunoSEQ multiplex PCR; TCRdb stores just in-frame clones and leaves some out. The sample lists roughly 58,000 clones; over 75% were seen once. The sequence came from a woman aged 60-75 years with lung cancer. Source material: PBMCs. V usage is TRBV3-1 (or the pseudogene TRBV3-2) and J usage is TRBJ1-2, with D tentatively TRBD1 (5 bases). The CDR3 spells CASSQEVGDGYTF. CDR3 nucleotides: TGTGCCAGCAGCCAAGAGGTAGGGGATGGCTACACCTTC.